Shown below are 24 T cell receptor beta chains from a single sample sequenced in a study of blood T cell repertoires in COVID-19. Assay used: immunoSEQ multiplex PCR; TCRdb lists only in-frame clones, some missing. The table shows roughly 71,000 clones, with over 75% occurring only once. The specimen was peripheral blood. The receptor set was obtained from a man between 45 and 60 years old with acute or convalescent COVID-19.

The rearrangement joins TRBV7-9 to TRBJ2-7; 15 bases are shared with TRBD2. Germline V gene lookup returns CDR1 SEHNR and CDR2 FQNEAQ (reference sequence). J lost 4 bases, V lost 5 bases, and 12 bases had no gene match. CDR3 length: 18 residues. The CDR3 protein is CASSPAPGLAGGDYEQYF. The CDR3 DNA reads TGTGCCAGCAGCCCAGCCCCGGGACTAGCGGGGGGAGATTACGAGCAGTACTTC.

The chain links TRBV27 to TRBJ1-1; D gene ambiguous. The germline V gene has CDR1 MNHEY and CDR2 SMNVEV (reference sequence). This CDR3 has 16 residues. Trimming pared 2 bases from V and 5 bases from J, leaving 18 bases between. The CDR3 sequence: CASSLIWQTAGTEAFF. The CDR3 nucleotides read TGTGCCAGCAGTTTAATCTGGCAGACCGCGGGTACTGAAGCTTTCTTT.

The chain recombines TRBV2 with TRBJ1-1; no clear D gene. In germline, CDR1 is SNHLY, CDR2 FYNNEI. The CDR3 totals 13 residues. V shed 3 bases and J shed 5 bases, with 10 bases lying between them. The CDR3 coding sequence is TGTGCCAGCAGTGATAACGGTTGGACTGAAGCTTTCTTT. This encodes CASSDNGWTEAFF.

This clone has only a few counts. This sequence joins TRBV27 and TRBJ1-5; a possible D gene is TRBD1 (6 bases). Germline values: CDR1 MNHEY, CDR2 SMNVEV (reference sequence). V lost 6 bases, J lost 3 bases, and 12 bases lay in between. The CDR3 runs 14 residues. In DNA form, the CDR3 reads TGTGCCAGCAGGTCTTGGGACAACAATCAGCCCCAGCATTTT. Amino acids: CASRSWDNNQPQHF.

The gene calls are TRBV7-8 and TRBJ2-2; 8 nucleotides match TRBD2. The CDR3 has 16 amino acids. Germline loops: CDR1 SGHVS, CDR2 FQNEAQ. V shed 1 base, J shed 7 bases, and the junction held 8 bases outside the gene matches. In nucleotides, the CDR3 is TGTGCCAGCAGCTTAGTATACGGACTAGCTGGCGGGGAGCTGTTTTTT. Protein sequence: CASSLVYGLAGGELFF.

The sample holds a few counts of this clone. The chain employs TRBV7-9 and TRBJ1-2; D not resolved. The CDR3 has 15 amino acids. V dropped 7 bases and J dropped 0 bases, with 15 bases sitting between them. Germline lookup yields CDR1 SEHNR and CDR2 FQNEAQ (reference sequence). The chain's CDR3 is CASNFVLGANYGYTF. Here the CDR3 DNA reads TGTGCCAGCAACTTTGTTTTGGGAGCTAACTATGGCTACACCTTC.

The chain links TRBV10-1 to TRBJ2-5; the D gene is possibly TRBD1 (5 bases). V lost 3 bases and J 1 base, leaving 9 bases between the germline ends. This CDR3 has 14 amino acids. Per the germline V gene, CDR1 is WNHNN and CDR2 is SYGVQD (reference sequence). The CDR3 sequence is CASSDGAGQETQYF. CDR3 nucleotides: TGCGCCAGCAGTGATGGGGCAGGCCAAGAGACCCAGTACTTC.

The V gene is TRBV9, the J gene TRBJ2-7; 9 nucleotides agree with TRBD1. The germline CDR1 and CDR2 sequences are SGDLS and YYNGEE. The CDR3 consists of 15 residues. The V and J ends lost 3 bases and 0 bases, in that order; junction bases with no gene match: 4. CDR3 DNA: TGTGCCAGCAGCGGGGGACAGGGCAGCTCCTACGAGCAGTACTTC. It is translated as CASSGGQGSSYEQYF.

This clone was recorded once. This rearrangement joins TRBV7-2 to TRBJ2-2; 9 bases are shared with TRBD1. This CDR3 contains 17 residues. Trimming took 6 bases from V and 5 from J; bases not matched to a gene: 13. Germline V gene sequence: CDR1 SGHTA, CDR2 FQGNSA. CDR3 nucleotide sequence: TGTGCCAGCAGGGGCCGTGGACAGGGGTTGGGTACCGGGGAGCTGTTTTTT. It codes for CASRGRGQGLGTGELFF.

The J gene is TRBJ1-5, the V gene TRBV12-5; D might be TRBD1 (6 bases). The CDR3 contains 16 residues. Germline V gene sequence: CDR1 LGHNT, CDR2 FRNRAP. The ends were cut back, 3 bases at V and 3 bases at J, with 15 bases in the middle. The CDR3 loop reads CASGLDPDSYNQPQHF. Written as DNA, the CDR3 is TGTGCTAGTGGTTTAGATCCGGACAGCTACAATCAGCCCCAGCATTTT.

The CDR3 spells CASSMGGRNYGYTF. The CDR3 nucleotides are TGCGCCAGCAGCATGGGGGGCAGGAACTATGGCTACACCTTC. The chain recombines TRBV5-1 with TRBJ1-2, with a possible D match to TRBD1 (6 bases). V was trimmed by 4 bases and J by 2 bases, leaving 12 bases between them. The germline CDR1 and CDR2 sequences are SGHRS and YFSETQ. This CDR3 spans 14 amino acids. The variable domain in full, with the rest retrieved from reference TRBV5-1 and TRBJ1-2, is KAGVTQTPRYLIKTRGQQVTLSCSPISGHRSVSWYQQTPGQGLQFLFEYFSETQRNKGNFPGRFSGRQFSNSRSEMNVSTLELGDSALYLCASSMGGRNYGYTFGSGTRLTVV.

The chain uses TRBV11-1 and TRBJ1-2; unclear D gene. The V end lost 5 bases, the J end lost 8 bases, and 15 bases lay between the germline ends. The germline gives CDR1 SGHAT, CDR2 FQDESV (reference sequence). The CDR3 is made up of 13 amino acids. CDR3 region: CASSPVGGGGYTF. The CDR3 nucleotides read TGTGCCAGCAGCCCCGTAGGCGGCGGGGGCTACACCTTC.

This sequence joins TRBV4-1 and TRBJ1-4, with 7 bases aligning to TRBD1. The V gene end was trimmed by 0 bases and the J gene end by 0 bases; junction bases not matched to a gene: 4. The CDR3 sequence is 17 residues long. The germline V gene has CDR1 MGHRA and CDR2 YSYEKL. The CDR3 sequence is CASSQDFGTATNEKLFF. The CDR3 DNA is TGCGCCAGCAGCCAAGATTTCGGGACAGCAACTAATGAAAAACTGTTTTTT.

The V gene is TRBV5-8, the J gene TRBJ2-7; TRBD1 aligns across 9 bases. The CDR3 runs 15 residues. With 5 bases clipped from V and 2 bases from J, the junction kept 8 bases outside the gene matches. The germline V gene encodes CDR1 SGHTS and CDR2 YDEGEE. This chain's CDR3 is CASSPGTGLPYEQYF. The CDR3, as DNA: TGTGCCAGCAGTCCCGGGACAGGGCTCCCCTACGAGCAGTACTTC.

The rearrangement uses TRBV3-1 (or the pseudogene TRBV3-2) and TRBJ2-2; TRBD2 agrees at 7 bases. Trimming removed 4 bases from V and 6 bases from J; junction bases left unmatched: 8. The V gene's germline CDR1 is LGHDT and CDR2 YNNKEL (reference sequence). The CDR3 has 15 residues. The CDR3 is CASSPRTSIAGELFF. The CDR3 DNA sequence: TGTGCCAGCAGCCCTCGGACTAGTATTGCCGGGGAGCTGTTTTTT.

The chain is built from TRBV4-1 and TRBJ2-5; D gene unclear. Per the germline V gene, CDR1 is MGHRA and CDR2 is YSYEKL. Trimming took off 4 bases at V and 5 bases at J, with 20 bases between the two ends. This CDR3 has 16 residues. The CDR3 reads CASSPLSLAGGETQYF. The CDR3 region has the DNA TGCGCCAGCAGCCCCCTTTCGTTAGCTGGTGGGGAGACCCAGTACTTC.

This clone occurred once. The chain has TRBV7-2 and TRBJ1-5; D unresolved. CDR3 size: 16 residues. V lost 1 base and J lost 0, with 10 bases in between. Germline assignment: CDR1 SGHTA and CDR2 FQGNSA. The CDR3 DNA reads TGTGCCAGCAGCTTAGAACGGGGTGTTAGCAATCAGCCCCAGCATTTT. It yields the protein CASSLERGVSNQPQHF.

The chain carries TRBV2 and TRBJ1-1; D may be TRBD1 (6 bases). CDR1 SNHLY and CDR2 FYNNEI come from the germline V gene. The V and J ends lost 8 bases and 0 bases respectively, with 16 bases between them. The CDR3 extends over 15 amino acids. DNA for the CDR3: TGTGCCAGCCACCTACAGGGCCCAATGAACACTGAAGCTTTCTTT. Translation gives CASHLQGPMNTEAFF.

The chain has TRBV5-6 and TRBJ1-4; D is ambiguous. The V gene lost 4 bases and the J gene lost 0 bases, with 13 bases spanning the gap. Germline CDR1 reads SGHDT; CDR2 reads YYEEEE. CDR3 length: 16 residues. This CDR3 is CASSPEGYTTNEKLFF. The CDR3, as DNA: TGTGCCAGCAGCCCGGAGGGTTACACAACTAATGAAAAACTGTTTTTT.

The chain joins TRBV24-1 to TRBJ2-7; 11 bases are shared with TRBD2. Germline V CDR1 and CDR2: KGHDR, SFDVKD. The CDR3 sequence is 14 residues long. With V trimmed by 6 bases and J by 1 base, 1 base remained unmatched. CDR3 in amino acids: CATSTSGGSYEQYF. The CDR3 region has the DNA TGTGCCACCAGTACTAGCGGGGGTTCCTACGAGCAGTACTTC.

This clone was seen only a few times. For the CDR3, the DNA is TGTGCCAGCAGCTTAACGGGACAGGGTCTCGATGGCTACACCTTC. Protein product: CASSLTGQGLDGYTF. The J gene is TRBJ1-2, the V gene TRBV5-4; 9 bases match TRBD1. Germline CDR1 is SGHNT and CDR2 is YYREEE (reference sequence). V shed 2 bases and J 6 bases; nucleotides not matched to a gene: 8. This CDR3 is 15 amino acids long. Filled out from reference TRBV5-4 and TRBJ1-2, the complete variable domain reads ETGVTQSPTHLIKTRGQQVTLRCSSQSGHNTVSWYQQALGQGPQFIFQYYREEENGRGNFPPRFSGLQFPNYSSELNVNALELDDSALYLCASSLTGQGLDGYTFGSGTRLTVV.

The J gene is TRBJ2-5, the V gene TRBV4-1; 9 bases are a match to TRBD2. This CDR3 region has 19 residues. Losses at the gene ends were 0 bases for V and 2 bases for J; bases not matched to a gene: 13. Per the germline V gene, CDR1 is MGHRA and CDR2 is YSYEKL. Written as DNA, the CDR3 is TGCGCCAGCAGCCAAGATCGGACAGCGGGGGGTTGGGGGCAAGAGACCCAGTACTTC. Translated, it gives CASSQDRTAGGWGQETQYF.

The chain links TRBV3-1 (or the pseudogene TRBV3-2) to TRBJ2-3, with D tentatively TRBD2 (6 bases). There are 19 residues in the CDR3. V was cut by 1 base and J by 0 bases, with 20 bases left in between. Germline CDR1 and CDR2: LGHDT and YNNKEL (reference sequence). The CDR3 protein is CASSQGFASEVASTDTQYF. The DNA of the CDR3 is TGTGCCAGCAGCCAAGGGTTCGCTAGCGAAGTAGCTAGCACAGATACGCAGTATTTT.

CDR3: CATSGGLDEQYF. The CDR3 bases are TGTGCCACCAGTGGCGGGTTGGACGAGCAGTACTTC. V gene TRBV24-1 combines with J gene TRBJ2-7; TRBD2 is a possible D gene (5 bases). CDR3 length: 12 residues. Per the germline V gene, CDR1 is KGHDR and CDR2 is SFDVKD. V was trimmed by 5 bases and J by 5 bases, leaving 9 bases between them.